These 5 T cell receptor beta chains came from one sample sequenced in a study of T cells in Graves' hyperthyroidism and ophthalmopathy. Template material for amplifying TCR beta CDR3 regions consisted of RNA transcripts. The HTBI primer set served for first-round RT-PCR of the TCR CDR3. A single record per CDR3 protein comes from TCRdb applying MiXCR to the multiplex PCR reads. The sample gives about 770,000 distinct CDR3 sequences, 15% to 20% of which show up once; 16% is in the top ten. Sequenced: blood. The source of these receptors is a woman aged 50 to 65 with Graves' hyperthyroidism that later progressed to Graves' ophthalmopathy.

This clonotype was detected a few times. The CDR3 loop reads CASSPPGRQETQYF. The CDR3, as DNA: TGCGCCAGCAGCCCCCCGGGACGGCAAGAGACCCAGTACTTC. The chain uses TRBV5-1 and TRBJ2-5; D tentatively reads TRBD1 or TRBD2 (5 bases each). The V end lost 4 bases, the J end lost 2 bases, and 12 bases lay between the germline ends. Germline CDR1 and CDR2: SGHRS and YFSETQ. The CDR3 totals 14 residues.

V and J are TRBV19 and TRBJ1-5, with TRBD1 identical over 8 bases. The CDR3 totals 13 residues. Germline CDR1 is LNHDA and CDR2 is SQIVND (reference sequence). The CDR3 region has the DNA TGTGGAGTGAGTAACAGGGGGAATCAGCCCCAGCATTTT. This gives the protein CGVSNRGNQPQHF. Full variable domain (remainder filled in from reference TRBV19 and TRBJ1-5): DGGITQSPKYLFRKEGQNVTLSCEQNLNHDAMYWYRQDPGQGLRLIYYSQIVNDFQKGDIAEGYSVSREKKESFPLTVTSAQKNPTAFYLCGVSNRGNQPQHFGDGTRLSIL.

This chain uses TRBV19 with TRBJ1-6; TRBD1 might be the D (6 bases). The CDR3 length is 15 residues. Trimming cost V 3 bases and J 7 bases, with 13 bases left between them. Germline CDR1 LNHDA, CDR2 SQIVND (reference sequence). The CDR3 spells CASSMSPGTNSPLHF. CDR3 coding DNA: TGTGCCAGTAGTATGAGCCCAGGGACAAATTCACCCCTCCACTTT.

The CDR3 loop is CASSSRAGTAEAFF. For the CDR3, the DNA is TGTGCCAGCAGTAGCAGGGCAGGGACGGCTGAAGCTTTCTTT. The chain recombines TRBV2 with TRBJ1-1, with D perhaps matching TRBD1 (5 bases). CDR3 length: 14 amino acids. The V end lost 5 bases, the J end lost 6 bases, and 16 bases lay between the germline ends. Germline CDR1 is SNHLY and CDR2 is FYNNEI.

A few counts support this clonotype. The chain links TRBV10-1 to TRBJ2-3; D unresolved. V lost 1 base and J 2 bases, leaving 13 bases between the germline ends. Germline CDR1 WNHNN, CDR2 SYGVQD (reference sequence). This CDR3 has 16 residues. This CDR3 is CASSEFANSHTDTQYF. The CDR3 DNA reads TGCGCCAGCAGTGAGTTTGCCAACTCCCACACAGATACGCAGTATTTT.